A single sample gave rise to the 3 T cell receptor beta chains below, sequenced in a study of shared clonotypes between healthy human individuals. Sequenced by immunoSEQ multiplex PCR; TCRdb stores in-frame clones only, minus some. This sample yields 2 million to 2.5 million clones, of which around 95% are seen a single time; around 0.13% belongs to the top ten. Sequenced input: naive CD4+ T cells sorted from blood. Subset noted: CD45RA+ positively selected. These receptors all stem from a man aged 18 to 29 in good health.

Remarks on this clone: Other nucleotide sequences in the sample specify the same CDR3. V is TRBV5-1 and J is TRBJ1-6, with 10 nucleotides matching TRBD1. The V gene end was trimmed by 4 bases and the J gene end by 9 bases; junction bases not matched to a gene: 4. CDR3 length: 14 residues. Germline V CDR1 and CDR2: SGHRS, YFSETQ. In DNA form, the CDR3 reads TGCGCCAGCAGCCCGGACAGGGGGAGTTCACCCCTCCACTTT. It codes for CASSPDRGSSPLHF. The variable domain in full, with the rest retrieved from reference TRBV5-1 and TRBJ1-6, is KAGVTQTPRYLIKTRGQQVTLSCSPISGHRSVSWYQQTPGQGLQFLFEYFSETQRNKGNFPGRFSGRQFSNSRSEMNVSTLELGDSALYLCASSPDRGSSPLHFGNGTRLTVT.

Concerning this clone: Within the sample, other DNA sequences also encode this same CDR3. The chain joins TRBV6-6 to TRBJ2-2; possibly TRBD2 for D (6 bases). Germline V gene lookup returns CDR1 MNHNY and CDR2 SVGAGI (reference sequence). This CDR3 spans 14 amino acids. Between the trimmed V and J ends, which lost 6 bases and 1 base, there was a span of 9 bases. CDR3 nucleotides: TGTGCCAGCAGCCTCGGGGGGAACACCGGGGAGCTGTTTTTT. Its translation: CASSLGGNTGELFF.

The chain combines TRBV2 with TRBJ2-7; 13 bases align to TRBD2. Germline CDR1 reads SNHLY; CDR2 reads FYNNEI. J was trimmed by 4 bases and V by 6 bases; bases with no gene match: 18. The CDR3 contains 19 residues. The CDR3 sequence is CASRAGLAGKISLNYEQYF. The CDR3, as DNA: TGTGCCAGCAGGGCGGGACTAGCGGGGAAGATCTCCCTTAATTACGAGCAGTACTTC. The whole variable domain, remainder taken from reference TRBV2 and TRBJ2-7, is EPEVTQTPSHQVTQMGQEVILRCVPISNHLYFYWYRQILGQKVEFLVSFYNNEISEKSEIFDDQFSVERPDGSNFTLKIRSTKLEDSAMYFCASRAGLAGKISLNYEQYFGPGTRLTVT.